Below, 30 T cell receptor beta chains from the same sample are listed, as sequenced in a study of blood T cell repertoires in COVID-19. The data were produced by immunoSEQ multiplex PCR, yet TCRdb's version contains in-frame clones alone and is incomplete. This sample has tens of thousands of clones, with 75% to 85% found just once. Sequencing used peripheral blood. The receptors derive from a woman of 80 years or more with acute or convalescent COVID-19.

This clone was detected many times. This chain uses TRBV7-9 with TRBJ2-5, with TRBD2 matching over 8 bases. CDR3 length: 15 amino acids. V gave up 6 bases and J gave up 0 bases; unmatched junction bases: 6. The germline gives CDR1 SEHNR, CDR2 FQNEAQ (reference sequence). CDR3 amino acids: CASRHVAGHQETQYF. DNA of the CDR3: TGTGCCAGCAGGCATGTAGCGGGGCACCAAGAGACCCAGTACTTC.

This chain uses TRBV4-2 with TRBJ2-7; 11 nucleotides agree with TRBD1. This CDR3 is built from 17 residues. V dropped 0 bases and J dropped 0; count of bases not matched to a gene: 4. Germline values: CDR1 LGHNA, CDR2 YNFKEQ. The CDR3 is CASSQDPGTGGSYEQYF. The CDR3 region has the DNA TGTGCCAGCAGCCAAGATCCCGGGACAGGGGGCTCCTACGAGCAGTACTTC.

This clone came up a few times. This chain links TRBV13 with TRBJ2-7, with 16 nucleotides matching TRBD2. J gave up 11 bases and V 5 bases, and 9 bases lay outside the gene matches. Germline CDR1 and CDR2: PRHDT and FYEKMQ (reference sequence). This CDR3 is built from 15 residues. The CDR3 nucleotides are TGTGCCAGCAGCAGAACTCCGGGACTAGCGGGAGGGGAGTACTTC. Its translation is CASSRTPGLAGGEYF.

The V call is TRBV27, the J call TRBJ2-7; unclear D gene. Trimming cost V 1 base and J 2 bases, with 6 bases left between them. The CDR3 sequence is 13 residues long. CDR1 and CDR2 from the germline V gene are MNHEY and SMNVEV (reference sequence). The chain's CDR3 is CASSLYLAYEQYF. In nucleotides, the CDR3 is TGTGCCAGCAGTTTATACCTAGCCTACGAGCAGTACTTC.

This chain uses TRBV6-2 or TRBV6-3 with TRBJ2-3; 7 bases line up with TRBD1. The germline V gene has CDR1 MNHEY and CDR2 SVGEGT. The CDR3 runs to 17 residues. The V segment lost 4 bases and the J segment 0 bases; nucleotides outside the gene matches: 10. CDR3 sequence: CASSSLPGTASTDTQYF. CDR3 nucleotides: TGTGCCAGCAGTTCTCTCCCCGGGACAGCGAGCACAGATACGCAGTATTTT.

V usage is TRBV5-6 and J usage is TRBJ1-1; D gene ambiguous. V lost 0 bases and J lost 4, with 13 bases in between. The CDR3 runs to 15 residues. Germline V gene lookup returns CDR1 SGHDT and CDR2 YYEEEE. CDR3 loop: CASSLGPRFGTEAFF. The CDR3 coding sequence is TGTGCCAGCAGCTTGGGCCCCAGGTTCGGCACTGAAGCTTTCTTT.

This clone showed up just a few times. J is TRBJ2-4 and V is TRBV7-9; the D gene is possibly TRBD1 (5 bases). Germline V gene data show CDR1 as SEHNR and CDR2 as FQNEAQ (reference sequence). The CDR3 loop spans 13 amino acids. V gave up 0 bases and J gave up 14 bases, with 14 bases separating them. The CDR3 spells CASSLAGGQGEYF. CDR3 sequence (DNA): TGTGCCAGCAGCTTAGCAGGTGGACAAGGGGAGTACTTC.

This clone was seen more than once but under ten times. The V and J genes are TRBV11-2 and TRBJ1-4, with TRBD1 identical over 8 bases. V lost 6 bases, J lost 1 base, and 7 bases stayed unmatched. CDR1 is SGHAT, CDR2 FQNNGV, per germline. The CDR3 loop spans 16 amino acids. CDR3 in amino acids: CASRRTGLETNEKLFF. The CDR3 nucleotides read TGTGCCAGCAGACGGACAGGGCTGGAAACTAATGAAAAACTGTTTTTT.

The V and J genes are TRBV7-3 and TRBJ2-1; 12 bases fit TRBD2. The CDR3 is 13 residues long. CDR1 is SGHTA and CDR2 is FQGTGA in the germline V gene. V lost 3 bases to trimming and J lost 12 bases; unmatched junction nucleotides: 3. CDR3 amino acids: CASSLTSGRSQFF. The CDR3 DNA follows: TGTGCCAGCAGCTTGACTAGCGGGAGATCGCAGTTCTTC.

The chain couples TRBV2 to TRBJ2-7; D may be TRBD2 (6 bases). Per germline, CDR1 SNHLY and CDR2 FYNNEI. The CDR3 is made up of 15 amino acids. The ends were cut back, 6 bases at V and 3 bases at J, with 18 bases in the middle. This chain's CDR3 is CASSAGNRAFYEQYF. The CDR3 DNA sequence: TGTGCCAGCAGCGCGGGAAATCGCGCCTTCTACGAGCAGTACTTC.

The chain carries TRBV21-1 and TRBJ2-7; the table calls TRBD1, which could not be checked here. TRBV21-1 is noted as a pseudogene. The CDR3 has 14 residues. The CDR3 DNA is TGTGCCAGCACCGTCCAGGGAATCCACTACGAGCAGTACTTC. Translation: CASTVQGIHYEQYF.

This chain joins TRBV19 and TRBJ2-6; possibly TRBD1 for D (6 bases). CDR3 length: 15 residues. V lost 4 bases and J lost 6, with 13 bases in between. Per the germline V gene, CDR1 is LNHDA and CDR2 is SQIVND (reference sequence). This CDR3 reads CASSNRATVANVLTF. In nucleotides, the CDR3 is TGTGCCAGTAGTAACAGGGCCACTGTGGCCAACGTCCTGACTTTC.

The rearrangement links TRBV7-3 to TRBJ2-7, with 7 positions matching TRBD2. Germline trimming cut 2 bases from V and 2 bases from J; bases unmatched to any gene: 6. The CDR3 totals 15 residues. Germline-derived CDR1 and CDR2 are SGHTA and FQGTGA. For the CDR3, the DNA is TGTGCCAGCAGCTTATACGGGAGGCAAACCTACGAGCAGTACTTC. It yields the protein CASSLYGRQTYEQYF.

The genes are TRBV18 and TRBJ2-4; TRBD1 matches 9 bases. In germline, CDR1 is KGHSH, CDR2 LQKENI. This CDR3 has 15 amino acids. Trimming at V came to 3 bases and at J to 6 bases, leaving 6 bases not matched to a gene. CDR3 loop: CASSPPGQGGNIQYF. The CDR3, as DNA: TGTGCCAGCTCACCTCCGGGACAGGGTGGAAACATTCAGTACTTC.

The rearrangement links TRBV21-1 to TRBJ1-4; TRBD1 reflects the table's D call only, with no check against the DNA. TRBV21-1 counts as a pseudogene. This CDR3 is 16 amino acids long. The CDR3 loop is CASSKGEGQGNEKLFF. CDR3 DNA sequence: TGTGCCAGCAGCAAAGGTGAGGGACAGGGGAATGAAAAACTGTTTTTT.

J is TRBJ2-4 and V is TRBV20-1; 12 nucleotides match TRBD1. Trimming removed 3 bases from V and 0 bases from J; junction bases left unmatched: 6. Germline lookup yields CDR1 DFQATT and CDR2 SNEGSKA (reference sequence). The CDR3 sequence is 17 residues long. In DNA form, the CDR3 reads TGCAGTGCTAGTTTGGGACAGGGGGCTTTAGCCAAAAACATTCAGTACTTC. It is translated as CSASLGQGALAKNIQYF.

The CDR3 nucleotides are TGTGCCAGCAGTGACCGTGAGGGGGGCACAGATACGCAGTATTTT. Translated: CASSDREGGTDTQYF. J is TRBJ2-3 and V is TRBV6-1; possible D gene TRBD1, 6 bases. Between the trimmed V and J ends, which lost 3 bases and 1 base, there was a span of 11 bases. The germline gives CDR1 MNHNS, CDR2 SASEGT. The CDR3 has 15 amino acids.

This sequence joins TRBV4-1 and TRBJ1-4, with D possibly TRBD1 on 6 matching bases. CDR3 size: 16 residues. The germline V and J ends were trimmed by 5 bases and 3 bases, with 16 bases remaining between them. Looked up from germline, CDR1 is MGHRA and CDR2 is YSYEKL. The CDR3 sequence: CASSYTGPASNEKLFF. In DNA form, the CDR3 reads TGCGCCAGCAGCTATACAGGGCCGGCGTCTAATGAAAAACTGTTTTTT.

The chain uses TRBV7-6 and TRBJ2-7, with 12 bases aligning to TRBD2. The germline gives CDR1 SGHVS, CDR2 FNYEAQ. V shed 4 bases and J 5 bases; nucleotides not matched to a gene: 6. The CDR3 runs 15 residues. DNA for the CDR3: TGTGCCAGCAGCTCCCCTAGCGGGAGGGCCCACGAGCAGTACTTC. Residues: CASSSPSGRAHEQYF.

The CDR3, as DNA: TGTGCCAGCAGTGCCGAAGGGGGTATAGGTGAGCAGTACTTC. As protein: CASSAEGGIGEQYF. This rearrangement joins TRBV6-4 to TRBJ2-7; tentatively, D is TRBD1 (6 bases). Germline-derived CDR1 and CDR2 are MRHNA and SNTAGT. The CDR3 sequence is 14 residues long. Trimming took off 4 bases at V and 7 bases at J, with 17 bases between the two ends.

This clone was recorded a few times. The genes are TRBV7-2 and TRBJ2-7, with 8 positions matching TRBD2. With 2 bases clipped from V and 9 bases from J, the junction kept 12 bases outside the gene matches. The CDR3 length is 15 residues. Germline CDR1 SGHTA, CDR2 FQGNSA. CDR3 DNA sequence: TGTGCCAGCAGCTTAAGTGGGCTAGCGGGCGCGGTGCAGTACTTC. Protein: CASSLSGLAGAVQYF.

The CDR3 protein is CASGLLDTQYF. In nucleotides, the CDR3 is TGTGCCAGCGGCCTTTTGGATACGCAGTATTTT. V gene TRBV21-1 combines with J gene TRBJ2-3; TRBD1, the table's D call, lacks a check against the DNA. TRBV21-1 is shown as a pseudogene. The CDR3 is 11 amino acids.

The gene calls are TRBV7-8 and TRBJ2-7; 8 bases align to TRBD2. Germline CDR1 reads SGHVS; CDR2 reads FQNEAQ. V shed 7 bases, J shed 2 bases, and the junction held 22 bases outside the gene matches. CDR3 length: 19 residues. The CDR3, as DNA: TGTGCCAGCAAGCTTTCTGGGCGGGAGGTCATTCCAACAGCCTACGAGCAGTACTTC. It encodes CASKLSGREVIPTAYEQYF.

This clone appeared once. J is TRBJ2-3 and V is TRBV9; no firm D call. The germline CDR1 and CDR2 sequences are SGDLS and YYNGEE. Trimming removed 0 bases from V and 4 bases from J, with 6 bases in between. CDR3 length: 13 amino acids. CDR3 sequence: CASSVGVADTQYF. Here the CDR3 DNA reads TGTGCCAGCAGCGTAGGAGTTGCAGATACGCAGTATTTT.

This chain links TRBV14 with TRBJ2-5, with a weak D call TRBD1 (6 bases). V lost 5 bases, J lost 5 bases, and 12 bases lay in between. The CDR3 is 13 residues long. CDR1 is SGHDN and CDR2 is FVKESK in the germline V gene. The CDR3 DNA sequence: TGTGCCAGCAGCTTACAGGGTTCGGAGACCCAGTACTTC. Its protein product is CASSLQGSETQYF. The complete variable domain, with remaining parts taken from reference TRBV14 and TRBJ2-5, reads EAGVTQFPSHSVIEKGQTVTLRCDPISGHDNLYWYRRVMGKEIKFLLHFVKESKQDESGMPNNRFLAERTGGTYSTLKVQPAELEDSGVYFCASSLQGSETQYFGPGTRLLVL.

V usage is TRBV19 and J usage is TRBJ1-4; 9 nucleotides agree with TRBD1. This CDR3 contains 17 residues. With V trimmed by 5 bases and J by 3 bases, 10 bases remained unmatched. The germline gives CDR1 LNHDA, CDR2 SQIVND (reference sequence). The DNA of the CDR3 is TGTGCCAGTAGTGGGACAGGGAGTTCGCTGGCTAATGAAAAACTGTTTTTT. Protein sequence: CASSGTGSSLANEKLFF. Combining the CDR3 with reference TRBV19 and TRBJ1-4 gives the whole variable domain DGGITQSPKYLFRKEGQNVTLSCEQNLNHDAMYWYRQDPGQGLRLIYYSQIVNDFQKGDIAEGYSVSREKKESFPLTVTSAQKNPTAFYLCASSGTGSSLANEKLFFGSGTQLSVL.

The CDR3 DNA reads TGTGCCACCAGTGATCGGGACTTTGGTGCATTGCAGTTCTTC. Its protein is CATSDRDFGALQFF. The chain couples TRBV24-1 to TRBJ2-1; tentatively, D is TRBD2 (6 bases). Trimming cost V 3 bases and J 12 bases, with 17 bases left between them. Germline values: CDR1 KGHDR, CDR2 SFDVKD. This CDR3 has 14 residues.

This chain links TRBV30 with TRBJ1-1; 9 nucleotides agree with TRBD1. V lost 3 bases and J lost 0; bases outside the gene matches: 2. Germline lookup yields CDR1 GTSNPN and CDR2 SVGIG (reference sequence). The CDR3 length is 14 residues. For the CDR3, the DNA is TGTGCCTGGAGGGGACAGGGTTTGAACACTGAAGCTTTCTTT. Translation: CAWRGQGLNTEAFF.

The V and J genes are TRBV24-1 and TRBJ2-1; D might be TRBD2 (6 bases). This CDR3 is built from 13 residues. Germline V gene sequence: CDR1 KGHDR, CDR2 SFDVKD. The V end lost 6 bases, the J end lost 5 bases, and 10 bases lay between the germline ends. The CDR3 region has the DNA TGTGCCACCAGTCTAGCGTACGACAATGAGCAGTTCTTC. It yields the protein CATSLAYDNEQFF.

The chain combines TRBV5-8 with TRBJ2-2, with D tentatively TRBD1 (6 bases). V lost 0 bases to trimming and J lost 3 bases, with 9 bases between them. The germline CDR1 and CDR2 sequences are SGHTS and YDEGEE. This CDR3 region has 15 residues. CDR3 DNA: TGTGCCAGCAGCTTGGGTTCAGGGGACACCGGGGAGCTGTTTTTT. Protein sequence: CASSLGSGDTGELFF.